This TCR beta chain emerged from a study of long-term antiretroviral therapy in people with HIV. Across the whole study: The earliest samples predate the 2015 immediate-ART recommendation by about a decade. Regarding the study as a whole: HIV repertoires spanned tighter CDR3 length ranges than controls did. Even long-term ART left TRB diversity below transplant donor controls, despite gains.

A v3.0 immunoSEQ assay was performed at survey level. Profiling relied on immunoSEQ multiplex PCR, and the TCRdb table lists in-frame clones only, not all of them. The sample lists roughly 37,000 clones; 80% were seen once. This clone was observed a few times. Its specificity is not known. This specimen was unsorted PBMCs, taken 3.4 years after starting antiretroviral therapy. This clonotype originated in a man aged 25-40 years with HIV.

The CDR3 sequence: CASSQGLGDSDTQYF. CDR3 coding DNA: TGTGCCAGCAGCCAAGGGCTAGGGGACAGCGATACGCAGTATTTT. This chain uses TRBV4-2 with TRBJ2-3; 7 bases are shared with TRBD1. There are 15 residues in the CDR3. Trimming took 1 base from V and 6 from J; bases not matched to a gene: 7. From germline, CDR1 is LGHNA and CDR2 YNFKEQ.